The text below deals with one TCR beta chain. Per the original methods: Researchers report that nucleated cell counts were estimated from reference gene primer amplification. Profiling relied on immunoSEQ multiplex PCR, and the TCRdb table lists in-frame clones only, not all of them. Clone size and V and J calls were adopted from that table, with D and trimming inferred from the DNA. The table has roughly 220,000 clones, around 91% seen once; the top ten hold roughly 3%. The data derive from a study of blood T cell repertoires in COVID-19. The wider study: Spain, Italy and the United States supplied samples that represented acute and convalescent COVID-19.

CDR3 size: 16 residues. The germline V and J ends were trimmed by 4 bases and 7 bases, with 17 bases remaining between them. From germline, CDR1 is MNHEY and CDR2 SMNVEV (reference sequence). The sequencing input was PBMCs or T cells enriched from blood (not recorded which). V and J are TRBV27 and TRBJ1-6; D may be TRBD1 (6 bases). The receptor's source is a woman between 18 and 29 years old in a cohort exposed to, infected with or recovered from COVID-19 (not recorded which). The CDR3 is CASSSFLQGRNSPLHF. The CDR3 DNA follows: TGTGCCAGCAGTTCCTTCCTACAGGGTCGGAATTCACCCCTCCACTTT.